This TCR beta chain was recovered during a study of shared clonotypes between healthy human individuals. Looking at the study overall: The study used three CD4 naive, three CD4 memory, two CD8 naive and one CD8 memory plate per donor.

Study-level points and caveats: Only blood samples were collected, and tissue repertoires likely differ.

A split of CD4+ cells into CD45RA+ naive and CD45RA-negative memory subsets was performed. Germline V gene sequence: CDR1 MDHEN, CDR2 SYDVKM. V lost 3 bases and J 6 bases, leaving 9 bases between the germline ends. The CDR3 extends over 12 amino acids. As for this clone: Its antigen is unknown.

Clones were read by immunoSEQ multiplex PCR, and TCRdb kept only the in-frame ones, dropping some. This sample has 2 million to 2.5 million clones, with approximately 93% found just once. The material sequenced was naive CD4+ T cells from PBMCs. Sample subset: CD45RA+ positively selected. The rearrangement joins TRBV28 to TRBJ2-7; D ambiguous. This TCR came from a young man in good health. Some clones in this sample may be carry-over from other donors' samples. As DNA, the CDR3 is TGTGCCAGCAGTTTTTTCCCAGTCGAGCAGTACTTC. It encodes CASSFFPVEQYF.